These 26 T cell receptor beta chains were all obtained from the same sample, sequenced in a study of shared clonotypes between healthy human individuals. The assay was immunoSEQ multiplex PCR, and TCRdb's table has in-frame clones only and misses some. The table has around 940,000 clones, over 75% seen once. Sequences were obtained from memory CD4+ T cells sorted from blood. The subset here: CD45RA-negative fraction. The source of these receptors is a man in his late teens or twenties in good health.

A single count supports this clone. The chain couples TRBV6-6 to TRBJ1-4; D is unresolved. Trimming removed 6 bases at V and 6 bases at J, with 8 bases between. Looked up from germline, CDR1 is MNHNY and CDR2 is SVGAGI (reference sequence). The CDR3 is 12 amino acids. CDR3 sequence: CASSQPDEKLFF. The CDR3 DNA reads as TGTGCCAGCAGCCAACCCGATGAAAAACTGTTTTTT.

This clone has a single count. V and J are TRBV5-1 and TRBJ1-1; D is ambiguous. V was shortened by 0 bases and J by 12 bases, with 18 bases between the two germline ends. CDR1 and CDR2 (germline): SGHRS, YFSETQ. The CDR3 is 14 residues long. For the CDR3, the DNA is TGCGCCAGCAGCTTGGCCGGGTCCCTTGACCTGACTTTCTTT. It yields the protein CASSLAGSLDLTFF.

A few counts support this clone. The CDR3 region has the DNA TGTGCCAGCAGCTTGACCGGGACAGGGGCATCTGAAGCTTTCTTT. Protein sequence: CASSLTGTGASEAFF. V and J are TRBV5-6 and TRBJ1-1; 10 bases align to TRBD1. Germline CDR1 SGHDT, CDR2 YYEEEE. There are 15 residues in the CDR3. V was pared by 1 base and J by 6 bases, with 6 bases of the junction left unmatched.

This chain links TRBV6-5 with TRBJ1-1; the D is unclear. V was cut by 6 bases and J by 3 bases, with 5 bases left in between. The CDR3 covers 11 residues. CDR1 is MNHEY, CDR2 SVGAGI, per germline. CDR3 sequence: CASRMYTEAFF. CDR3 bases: TGTGCCAGCAGGATGTACACTGAAGCTTTCTTT.

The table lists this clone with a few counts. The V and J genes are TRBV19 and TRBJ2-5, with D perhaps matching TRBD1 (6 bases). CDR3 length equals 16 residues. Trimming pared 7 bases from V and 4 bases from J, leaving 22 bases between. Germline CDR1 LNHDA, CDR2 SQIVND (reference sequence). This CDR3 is CASKTRDDRNGETQYF. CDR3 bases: TGTGCCAGTAAAACCCGTGATGACAGGAACGGAGAGACCCAGTACTTC.

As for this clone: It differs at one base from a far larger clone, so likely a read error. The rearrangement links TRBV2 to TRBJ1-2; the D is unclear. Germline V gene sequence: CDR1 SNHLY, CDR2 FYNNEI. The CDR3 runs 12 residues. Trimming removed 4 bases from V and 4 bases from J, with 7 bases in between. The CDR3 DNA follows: TGTGCCAGCAGTGGGGGTGGCTATGGCTACACCTTC. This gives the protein CASSGGGYGYTF.

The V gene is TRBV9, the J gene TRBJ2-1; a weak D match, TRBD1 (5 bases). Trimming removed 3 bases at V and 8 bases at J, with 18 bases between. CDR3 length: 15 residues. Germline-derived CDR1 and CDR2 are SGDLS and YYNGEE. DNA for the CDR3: TGTGCCAGCAGCGAGACAGCCCAGAGCGTATATGAGCAGTTCTTC. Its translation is CASSETAQSVYEQFF.

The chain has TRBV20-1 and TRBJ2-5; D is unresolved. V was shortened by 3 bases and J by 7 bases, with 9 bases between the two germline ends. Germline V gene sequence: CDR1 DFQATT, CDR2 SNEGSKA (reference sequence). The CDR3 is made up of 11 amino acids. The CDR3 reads CSARNILTQYF. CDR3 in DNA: TGCAGTGCTAGGAATATATTGACCCAGTACTTC.

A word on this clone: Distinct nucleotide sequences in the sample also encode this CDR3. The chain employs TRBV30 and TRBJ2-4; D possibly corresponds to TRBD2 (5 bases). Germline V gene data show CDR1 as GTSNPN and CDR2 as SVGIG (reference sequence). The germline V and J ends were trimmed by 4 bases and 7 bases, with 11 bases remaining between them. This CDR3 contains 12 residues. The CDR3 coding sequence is TGTGCCTGGACTAGTTCGGGGAACATTCAGTACTTC. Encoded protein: CAWTSSGNIQYF.

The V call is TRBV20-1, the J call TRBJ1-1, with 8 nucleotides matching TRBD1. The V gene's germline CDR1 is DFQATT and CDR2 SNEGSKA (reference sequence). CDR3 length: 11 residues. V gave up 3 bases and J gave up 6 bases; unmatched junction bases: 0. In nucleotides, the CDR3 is TGCAGTGCTAGCAGGGGGCCTGAAGCTTTCTTT. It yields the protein CSASRGPEAFF.

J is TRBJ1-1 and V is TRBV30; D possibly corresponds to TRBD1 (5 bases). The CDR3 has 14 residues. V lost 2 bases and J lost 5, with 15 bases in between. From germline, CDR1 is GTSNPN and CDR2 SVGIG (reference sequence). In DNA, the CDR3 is TGTGCCTGGAGTAGAAAGGGGATGGGGACTGAAGCTTTCTTT. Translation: CAWSRKGMGTEAFF.

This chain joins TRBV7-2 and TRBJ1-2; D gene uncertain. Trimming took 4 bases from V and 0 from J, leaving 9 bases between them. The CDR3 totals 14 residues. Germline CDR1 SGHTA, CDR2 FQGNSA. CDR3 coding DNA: TGTGCCAGCAGCTCCAGGACGGCTAACTATGGCTACACCTTC. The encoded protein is CASSSRTANYGYTF.

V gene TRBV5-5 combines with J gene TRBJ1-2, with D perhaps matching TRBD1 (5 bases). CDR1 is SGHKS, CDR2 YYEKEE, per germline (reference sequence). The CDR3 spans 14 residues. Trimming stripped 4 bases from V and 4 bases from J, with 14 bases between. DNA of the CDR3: TGTGCCAGCAGCAGGGACGTCCTCGTCTATGGCTACACCTTC. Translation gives CASSRDVLVYGYTF.

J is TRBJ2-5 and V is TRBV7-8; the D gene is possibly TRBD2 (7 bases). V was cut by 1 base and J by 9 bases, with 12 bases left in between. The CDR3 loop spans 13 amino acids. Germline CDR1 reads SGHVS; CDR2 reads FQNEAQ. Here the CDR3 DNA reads TGTGCCAGCAGCTTAGTTATGGGGGGGCCCCAGTACTTC. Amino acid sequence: CASSLVMGGPQYF.

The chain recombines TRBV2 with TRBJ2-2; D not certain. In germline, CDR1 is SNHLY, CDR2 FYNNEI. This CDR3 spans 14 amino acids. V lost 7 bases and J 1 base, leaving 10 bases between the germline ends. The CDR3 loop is CASTNVRNTGELFF. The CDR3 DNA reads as TGTGCCAGCACCAACGTCAGGAACACCGGGGAGCTGTTTTTT. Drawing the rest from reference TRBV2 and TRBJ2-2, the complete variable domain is EPEVTQTPSHQVTQMGQEVILRCVPISNHLYFYWYRQILGQKVEFLVSFYNNEISEKSEIFDDQFSVERPDGSNFTLKIRSTKLEDSAMYFCASTNVRNTGELFFGEGSRLTVL.

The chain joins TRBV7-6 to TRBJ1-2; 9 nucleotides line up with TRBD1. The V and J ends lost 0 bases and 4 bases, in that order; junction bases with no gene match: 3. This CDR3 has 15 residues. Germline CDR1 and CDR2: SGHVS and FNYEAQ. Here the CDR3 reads CASSLATGGVYGYTF. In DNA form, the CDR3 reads TGTGCCAGCAGCTTAGCCACAGGGGGCGTCTATGGCTACACCTTC.

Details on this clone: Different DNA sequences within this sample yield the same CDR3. CDR3 residues: CASSLAGDEQFF. The CDR3 coding sequence is TGTGCCAGCAGCCTCGCGGGAGATGAGCAGTTCTTC. The V gene is TRBV5-4, the J gene TRBJ2-1; 7 nucleotides match TRBD2. This CDR3 has 12 amino acids. Losses at the gene ends were 4 bases for V and 8 bases for J; bases not matched to a gene: 3. Germline V gene data show CDR1 as SGHNT and CDR2 as YYREEE (reference sequence). The full variable domain, its missing parts supplied by reference TRBV5-4 and TRBJ2-1, is ETGVTQSPTHLIKTRGQQVTLRCSSQSGHNTVSWYQQALGQGPQFIFQYYREEENGRGNFPPRFSGLQFPNYSSELNVNALELDDSALYLCASSLAGDEQFFGPGTRLTVL.

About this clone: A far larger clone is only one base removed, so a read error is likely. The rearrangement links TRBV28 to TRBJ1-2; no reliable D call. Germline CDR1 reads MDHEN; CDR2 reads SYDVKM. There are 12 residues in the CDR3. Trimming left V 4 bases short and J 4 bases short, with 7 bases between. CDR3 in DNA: TGTGCCAGCAGTTGGGGAGGCTATGGCTACACCTTC. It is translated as CASSWGGYGYTF.

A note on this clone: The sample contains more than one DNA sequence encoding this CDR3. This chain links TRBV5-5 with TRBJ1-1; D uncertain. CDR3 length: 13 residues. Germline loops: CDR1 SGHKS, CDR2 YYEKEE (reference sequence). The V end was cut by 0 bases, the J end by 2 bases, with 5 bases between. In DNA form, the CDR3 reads TGTGCCAGCAGCTTGGGATATAACACTGAAGCTTTCTTT. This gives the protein CASSLGYNTEAFF.

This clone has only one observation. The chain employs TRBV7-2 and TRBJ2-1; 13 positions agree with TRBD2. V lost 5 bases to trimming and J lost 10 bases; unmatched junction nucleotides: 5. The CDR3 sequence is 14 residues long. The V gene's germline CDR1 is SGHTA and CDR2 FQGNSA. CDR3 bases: TGTGCCAGCAGCATCGGACTAGCGGGGGTAGAGCAGTTCTTC. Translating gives CASSIGLAGVEQFF.

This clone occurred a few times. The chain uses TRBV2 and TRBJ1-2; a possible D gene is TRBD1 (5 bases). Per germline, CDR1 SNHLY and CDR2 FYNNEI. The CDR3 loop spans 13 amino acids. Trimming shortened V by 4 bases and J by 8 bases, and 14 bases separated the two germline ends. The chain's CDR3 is CASSVMQGAGYTF. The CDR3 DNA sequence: TGTGCCAGCAGTGTTATGCAGGGAGCGGGCTACACCTTC.

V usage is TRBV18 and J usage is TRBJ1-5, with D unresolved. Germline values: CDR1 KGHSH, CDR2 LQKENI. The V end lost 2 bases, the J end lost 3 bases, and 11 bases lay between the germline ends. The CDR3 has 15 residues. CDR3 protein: CASSPESQINQPQHF. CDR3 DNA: TGTGCCAGCTCACCAGAAAGCCAGATCAATCAGCCCCAGCATTTT. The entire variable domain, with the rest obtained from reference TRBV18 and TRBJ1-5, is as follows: NAGVMQNPRHLVRRRGQEARLRCSPMKGHSHVYWYRQLPEEGLKFMVYLQKENIIDESGMPKERFSAEFPKEGPSILRIQQVVRGDSAAYFCASSPESQINQPQHFGDGTRLSIL.

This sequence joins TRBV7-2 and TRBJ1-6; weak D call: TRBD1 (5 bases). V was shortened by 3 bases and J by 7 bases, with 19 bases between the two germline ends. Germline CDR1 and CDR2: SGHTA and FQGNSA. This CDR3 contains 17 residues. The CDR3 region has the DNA TGTGCCAGCAGCTTGAGACGACAGAGGCGATCCAATTCACCCCTCCACTTT. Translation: CASSLRRQRRSNSPLHF.

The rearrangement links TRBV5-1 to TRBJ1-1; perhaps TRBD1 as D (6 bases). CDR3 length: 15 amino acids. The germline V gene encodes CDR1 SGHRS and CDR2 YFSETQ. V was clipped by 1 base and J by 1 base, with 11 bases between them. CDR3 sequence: CASSLWGQSNTEAFF. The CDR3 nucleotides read TGCGCCAGCAGCTTGTGGGGGCAATCGAACACTGAAGCTTTCTTT.

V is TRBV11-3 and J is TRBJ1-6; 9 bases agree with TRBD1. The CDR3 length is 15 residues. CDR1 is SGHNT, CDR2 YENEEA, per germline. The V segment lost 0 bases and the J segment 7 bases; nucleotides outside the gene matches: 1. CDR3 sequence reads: CASSLDGTGNSPLHF. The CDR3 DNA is TGTGCCAGCAGCTTAGACGGGACAGGGAATTCACCCCTCCACTTT.

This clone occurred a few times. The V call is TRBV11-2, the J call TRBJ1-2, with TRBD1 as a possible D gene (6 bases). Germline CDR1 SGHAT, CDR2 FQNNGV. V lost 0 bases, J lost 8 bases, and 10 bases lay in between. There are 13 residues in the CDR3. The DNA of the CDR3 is TGTGCCAGCAGCTTAGACAGGGGTGTCGGCTACACCTTC. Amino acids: CASSLDRGVGYTF.